The source of this TCR beta chain is a study of blood T cell repertoires in COVID-19. As for the study in general: Whether acute or convalescent, the COVID-19 samples came from the United States, Italy and Spain.

Germline lookup yields CDR1 KGHSH and CDR2 LQKENI. After removal of 2 bases from V and 6 bases from J, the junction contained 6 bases not matched to a gene. This CDR3 has 17 amino acids. The method was immunoSEQ multiplex PCR; TCRdb's version includes in-frame clones alone and lacks a portion of them. The sample has about 30,000 clones, around 85% seen once. This TCR was sampled from a human donor with active COVID-19. The donor label of this sample is uncertain. The chain couples TRBV18 to TRBJ2-3, with TRBD2 matching over 15 bases. The material sequenced was peripheral blood. The chain's CDR3 is CASSPWTSGGAEDTQYF. Written as DNA, the CDR3 is TGTGCCAGCTCACCATGGACTAGCGGGGGGGCCGAGGATACGCAGTATTTT.